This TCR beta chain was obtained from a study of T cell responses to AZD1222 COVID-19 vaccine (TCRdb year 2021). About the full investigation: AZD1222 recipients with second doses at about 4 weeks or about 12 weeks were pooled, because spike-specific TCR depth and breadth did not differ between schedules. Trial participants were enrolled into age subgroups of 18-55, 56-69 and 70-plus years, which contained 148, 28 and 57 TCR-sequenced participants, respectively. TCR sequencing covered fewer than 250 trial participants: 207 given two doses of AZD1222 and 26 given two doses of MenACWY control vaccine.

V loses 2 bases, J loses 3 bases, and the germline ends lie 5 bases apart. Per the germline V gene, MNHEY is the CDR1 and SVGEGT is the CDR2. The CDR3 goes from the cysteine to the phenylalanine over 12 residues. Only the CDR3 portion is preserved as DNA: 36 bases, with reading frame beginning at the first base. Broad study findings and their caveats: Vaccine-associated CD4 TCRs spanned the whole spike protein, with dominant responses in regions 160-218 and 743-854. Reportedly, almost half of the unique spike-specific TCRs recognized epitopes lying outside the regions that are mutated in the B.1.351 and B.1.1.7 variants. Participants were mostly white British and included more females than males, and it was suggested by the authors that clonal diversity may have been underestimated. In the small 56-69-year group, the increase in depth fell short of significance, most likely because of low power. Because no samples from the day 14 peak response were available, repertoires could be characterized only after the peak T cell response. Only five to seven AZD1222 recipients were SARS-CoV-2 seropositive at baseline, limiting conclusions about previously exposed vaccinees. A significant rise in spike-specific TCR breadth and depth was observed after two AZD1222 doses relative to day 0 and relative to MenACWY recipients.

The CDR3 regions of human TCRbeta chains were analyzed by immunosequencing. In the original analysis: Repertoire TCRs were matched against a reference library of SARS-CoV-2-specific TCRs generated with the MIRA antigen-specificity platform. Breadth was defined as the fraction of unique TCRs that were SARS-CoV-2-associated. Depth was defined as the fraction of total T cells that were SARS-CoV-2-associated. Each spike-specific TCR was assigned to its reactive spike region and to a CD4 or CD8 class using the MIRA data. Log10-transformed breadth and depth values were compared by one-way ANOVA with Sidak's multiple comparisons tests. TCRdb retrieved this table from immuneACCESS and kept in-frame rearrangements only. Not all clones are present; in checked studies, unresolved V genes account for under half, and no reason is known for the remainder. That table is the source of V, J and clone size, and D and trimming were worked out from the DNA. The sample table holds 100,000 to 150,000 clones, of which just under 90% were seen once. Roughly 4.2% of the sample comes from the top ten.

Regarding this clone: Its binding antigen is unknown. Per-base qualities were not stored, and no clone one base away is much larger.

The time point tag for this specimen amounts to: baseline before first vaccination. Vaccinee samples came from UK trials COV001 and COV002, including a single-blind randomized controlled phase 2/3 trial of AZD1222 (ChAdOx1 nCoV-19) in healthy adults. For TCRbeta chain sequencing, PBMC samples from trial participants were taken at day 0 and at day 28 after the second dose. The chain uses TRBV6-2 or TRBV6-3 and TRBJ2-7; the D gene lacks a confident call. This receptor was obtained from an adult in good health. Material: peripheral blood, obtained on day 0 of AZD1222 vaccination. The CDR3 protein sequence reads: CASSYAYYEQYF. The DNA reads TGTGCCAGCAGTTACGCCTACTACGAGCAGTACTTC.